Listed below are T cell receptor beta chains from one sample, sequenced in a study of control samples from healthy donors and cancer patients. Sequencing was performed with immunoSEQ multiplex PCR; in TCRdb, only in-frame clones are kept and a portion is missing. Here the sample spans around 100,000 clones, 80% to 90% being singletons. The sequenced sample was blood. The receptors stem from a man under 40 in good health. The CDR3 runs from the conserved cysteine through the conserved F or W. A D gene is named only where the DNA matches it firmly. The size of a clone is reported for some rows only, either as once, few or many, or as a class for expanded clones.

size | J | V | D | DNA | CDR3
. | TRBJ2-5 | TRBV19 | TRBD1 | TGTGCCAGTAGCCGACAGGGCAAAGAGACCCAGTACTTC | CASSRQGKETQYF
once | TRBJ1-6 | TRBV10-2 | . | TGCGCCAGCAGTGGGGCGGCTTCACCCCTCCACTTT | CASSGAASPLHF
. | TRBJ2-2 | TRBV12-5 | . | TGTGCTAGTGGTTTGGCCCCCCGGGGGATGGTGAACACCGGGGAGCTGTTTTTT | CASGLAPRGMVNTGELFF
. | TRBJ2-3 | TRBV7-7 | TRBD1 | TGTGCCAGCAGCTTGGGGACAGGGATAACAGATACGCAGTATTTT | CASSLGTGITDTQYF
. | TRBJ2-2 | TRBV9 | TRBD2 | TGTGCCAGCAGCGGGTCAGGGCTAGCGGGAGTCGGGGAGCTGTTTTTT | CASSGSGLAGVGELFF
once | TRBJ1-2 | TRBV25-1 | . | TGTGCCAGCAGTGAATTTGGTCAGCTCTATGGCTACACCTTC | CASSEFGQLYGYTF
. | TRBJ2-7 | TRBV2 | . | TGTGCCAGCCTGGCAATCTCACACTCCTACGAGCAGTACTTC | CASLAISHSYEQYF
. | TRBJ2-7 | TRBV5-1 | TRBD1 | TGCGCCAGCAGCCTTCCGGGACAGGGATCTTTCCTCTACGAGCAGTACTTC | CASSLPGQGSFLYEQYF
. | TRBJ1-3 | TRBV11-2 | . | TGTGCCAGCAGCCTCAGCTCTGGAAACACCATATATTTT | CASSLSSGNTIYF
. | TRBJ2-7 | TRBV9 | TRBD2 | TGTGCCAGCAGCGTAAGCCCCACTAGCGGGTACTCCTACGAGCAGTACTTC | CASSVSPTSGYSYEQYF
. | TRBJ1-1 | TRBV7-6 | . | TGTGCCAGCAGCTTTGGGAGGGACACTGAAGCTTTCTTT | CASSFGRDTEAFF
. | TRBJ1-2 | TRBV20-1 | . | TGCAGTGCTGGTAGAGGTGGCTACACCTTC | CSAGRGGYTF
once | TRBJ1-2 | TRBV18 | . | TGTGCCAGCTCATCGGGACTCGTTAACTATGGCTACACCTTC | CASSSGLVNYGYTF
. | TRBJ2-1 | TRBV4-1 | TRBD2 | TGCGCCAGCAGCCAAGGGGGGACTACCTACAATGAGCAGTTCTTC | CASSQGGTTYNEQFF
. | TRBJ1-1 | TRBV30 | . | TGTGCCTGGAACGGGAACACTGAAGCTTTCTTT | CAWNGNTEAFF
. | TRBJ1-5 | TRBV19 | . | TGTGCCAGTAGTATGTTACAGGGAGGCCGGCCCCAGCATTTT | CASSMLQGGRPQHF
. | TRBJ2-5 | TRBV7-3 | . | TGTGCCAGCAGCTTATTTGCCGCGCAACAAGAGACCCAGTACTTC | CASSLFAAQQETQYF
once | TRBJ2-5 | TRBV24-1 | . | TGTGCCGTCGCTACCCCGGAGGAGACCCAGTACTTC | CAVATPEETQYF
. | TRBJ2-7 | TRBV27 | . | TGTGCCAGCAGTCCACGGGGGACAAGCAACTCCTACGAGCAGTACTTC | CASSPRGTSNSYEQYF
few | TRBJ2-5 | TRBV14 | TRBD1 | TGTGCCAGCAGCACTCACGAACGCGGGACAGGGGCCATCCCAGTTCGCCAAGAGACCCAGTACTTC | CASSTHERGTGAIPVRQETQYF
. | TRBJ1-5 | TRBV28 | . | TGTGCCAGCAGGACAGATACTAGCAATCAGCCCCAGCATTTT | CASRTDTSNQPQHF
. | TRBJ2-7 | TRBV10-3 | TRBD2 | TGTGCCATCAGGAGCTCGGGGACTAGTTCCTACGAGCAGTACTTC | CAIRSSGTSSYEQYF
. | TRBJ1-1 | TRBV6-6 | . | TGTGCCAGCAGTTACCTATGGAACACTGAAGCTTTCTTT | CASSYLWNTEAFF
. | TRBJ2-5 | TRBV7-8 | . | TGTGCCAGCAGCTTAGCTTTCCTCGCGCTAGACATTCAAGAGACCCAGTACTTC | CASSLAFLALDIQETQYF
. | TRBJ1-1 | TRBV5-6 | . | TGTGCCAGCAGCTCCGATAGGAATGGGAACACTGAAGCTTTCTTT | CASSSDRNGNTEAFF
. | TRBJ2-1 | TRBV5-4 | TRBD2 | TGTGCCAGCAGCTTGACTAGCGGGAGGAATGAGCAGTTCTTC | CASSLTSGRNEQFF